This entry describes one TCR beta chain. Just one base apart from a much larger clone, this may be a read error. RNA transcripts served as the template for amplifying TCR beta CDR3 regions. HTBI primers were employed in a first-round RT-PCR of the TCR CDR3. MiXCR was run by TCRdb on the multiplex PCR reads, yielding one entry per CDR3 protein. Of fewer than 650,000 distinct CDR3 sequences in the sample, 13% to 15% were seen once. Per the germline V gene, CDR1 is SGHVS and CDR2 is FQNEAQ. CDR3 length: 15 amino acids. The sample comes from a study of T cells in Graves' hyperthyroidism and ophthalmopathy.

The specimen sequenced was blood. This chain links TRBV7-8 with TRBJ1-1; possibly TRBD1 for D (6 bases). This sequence was found in a woman between 18 and 29 years old with Graves' ophthalmopathy. In nucleotides, the CDR3 is TGTGCCAGCAGCTTTTCCAGGGGCTCGAACACTGAAGCTCTCTTT. Amino acid sequence: CASSFSRGSNTEALF.